Listed here are 3 T cell receptor beta chains from one sample, sequenced in a study of T cells after yellow fever vaccination. TCRdb fed the 5' RACE reads into MiXCR, producing one record per CDR3 protein. Among fewer than 450,000 distinct CDR3 sequences listed, roughly 8.4% were seen once. The sequences come from PBMCs, collected roughly 46 days after the first yellow fever vaccination. The receptors were gathered from a man younger than 35 who received the YFV17D yellow fever vaccine.

This clonotype was seen many times. This sequence joins TRBV5-1 and TRBJ1-4; a possible D gene is TRBD1 (5 bases). The germline V gene has CDR1 SGHRS and CDR2 YFSETQ. V was pared by 1 base and J by 5 bases, with 9 bases between. The CDR3 has 14 residues. CDR3 in DNA: TGCGCCAGCAGCTTGACGGGGGAGAATGAAAAACTGTTTTTT. Protein sequence: CASSLTGENEKLFF.

V is TRBV4-1 and J is TRBJ2-5; D uncertain. From germline, CDR1 is MGHRA and CDR2 YSYEKL. The CDR3 is 15 amino acids. The V and J ends lost 2 bases and 2 bases respectively, with 12 bases between them. The CDR3 region has the DNA TGCGCCAGCAGCCAATTTCCGGCGGCACAAGAGACCCAGTACTTC. It is translated as CASSQFPAAQETQYF.

This chain links TRBV20-1 with TRBJ2-1, with 8 bases identical to TRBD2. Germline trimming cut 3 bases from V and 6 bases from J; bases unmatched to any gene: 13. Germline V lookup: CDR1 DFQATT, CDR2 SNEGSKA (reference sequence). There are 16 residues in the CDR3. The CDR3 spells CSASAAGASGGNEQFF. The CDR3 DNA reads TGCAGTGCTAGTGCAGCGGGGGCCTCCGGGGGCAATGAGCAGTTCTTC.